These 21 T cell receptor beta chains share one sample of origin, sequenced in a study of blood T cell repertoires in COVID-19. This table comes from immunoSEQ multiplex PCR, and its TCRdb copy is limited to in-frame clones, with some not included. The repertoire holds fewer than 150,000 clones, around 86% seen once, with about 5.6% in the top ten. Sequencing input: peripheral blood. The source is a human donor in a cohort sampled during active COVID-19.

V gene TRBV9 combines with J gene TRBJ2-6; the D gene is possibly TRBD1 (6 bases). The V gene lost 3 bases and the J gene lost 4 bases, with 11 bases spanning the gap. Germline lookup yields CDR1 SGDLS and CDR2 YYNGEE. This CDR3 is 15 amino acids long. The CDR3 is CASSEQGLGANVLTF. CDR3 DNA: TGTGCCAGCAGCGAGCAGGGGTTAGGGGCCAACGTCCTGACTTTC. The entire variable domain, with the rest obtained from reference TRBV9 and TRBJ2-6, is as follows: DSGVTQTPKHLITATGQRVTLRCSPRSGDLSVYWYQQSLDQGLQFLIQYYNGEERAKGNILERFSAQQFPDLHSELNLSSLELGDSALYFCASSEQGLGANVLTFGAGSRLTVL.

In its sample, this clone was seen a few times. The rearrangement joins TRBV7-9 to TRBJ1-6; D uncertain. The V gene's germline CDR1 is SEHNR and CDR2 FQNEAQ (reference sequence). Between the trimmed V and J ends, which lost 7 bases and 7 bases, there was a span of 14 bases. This CDR3 contains 14 residues. The chain's CDR3 is CASTTNGGNSPLHF. DNA of the CDR3: TGTGCCAGCACCACTAACGGAGGGAATTCACCCCTCCACTTT.

The chain employs TRBV5-6 and TRBJ1-2; D is unresolved. CDR3 length equals 16 residues. The V gene's germline CDR1 is SGHDT and CDR2 YYEEEE. Between the trimmed V and J ends, which lost 0 bases and 0 bases, there was a span of 12 bases. The CDR3 nucleotides read TGTGCCAGCAGCTTGGCTGCGGGGATAGCTAACTATGGCTACACCTTC. Translated, it gives CASSLAAGIANYGYTF. Combining the CDR3 with reference TRBV5-6 and TRBJ1-2 gives the whole variable domain DAGVTQSPTHLIKTRGQQVTLRCSPKSGHDTVSWYQQALGQGPQFIFQYYEEEERQRGNFPDRFSGHQFPNYSSELNVNALLLGDSALYLCASSLAAGIANYGYTFGSGTRLTVV.

The rearrangement joins TRBV25-1 to TRBJ1-1; a weak D match, TRBD1 (5 bases). Trimming took 6 bases from V and 4 from J, leaving 9 bases between them. CDR1 MGHDK and CDR2 SYGVNS come from the germline V gene. CDR3 length: 12 residues. CDR3 amino acids: CASRSDSTEAFF. In DNA, the CDR3 is TGTGCCAGCAGATCAGACAGCACTGAAGCTTTCTTT. The variable domain in full, completed from reference TRBV25-1 and TRBJ1-1, reads EADIYQTPRYLVIGTGKKITLECSQTMGHDKMYWYQQDPGMELHLIHYSYGVNSTEKGDLSSESTVSRIRTEHFPLTLESARPSHTSQYLCASRSDSTEAFFGQGTRLTVV.

This clone was picked up a small number of times. This chain links TRBV5-1 with TRBJ2-2; D remains unclear. The CDR3 extends over 15 amino acids. CDR1 is SGHRS and CDR2 is YFSETQ in the germline V gene. V lost 5 bases, J lost 2 bases, and 13 bases lay in between. CDR3: CASREWASNTGELFF. The CDR3 bases are TGCGCCAGCAGGGAATGGGCCTCTAACACCGGGGAGCTGTTTTTT.

V usage is TRBV12-3 or TRBV12-4 and J usage is TRBJ2-7; TRBD1 matches at 8 bases. With V trimmed by 6 bases and J by 5 bases, 6 bases remained unmatched. The CDR3 has 13 amino acids. The CDR3 region is CASRLQGAHEQYF. CDR3 sequence (DNA): TGTGCCAGCAGGCTCCAGGGGGCCCACGAGCAGTACTTC.

The rearrangement joins TRBV25-1 to TRBJ2-7; D uncertain. The V end was cut by 1 base, the J end by 3 bases, with 7 bases between. Germline lookup yields CDR1 MGHDK and CDR2 SYGVNS. The CDR3 consists of 13 residues. CDR3 coding DNA: TGTGCCAGCAGTGAATCTTTAATCTACGAGCAGTACTTC. This translates into CASSESLIYEQYF.

The V and J genes are TRBV20-1 and TRBJ2-7, with D uncertain. The CDR3 runs 12 residues. Trimming took 3 bases from V and 3 from J, leaving 9 bases between them. Germline CDR1 DFQATT, CDR2 SNEGSKA (reference sequence). The CDR3 DNA is TGCAGTGCTAGTACCGCTAGCTACGAGCAGTACTTC. Amino acid sequence: CSASTASYEQYF.

The gene calls are TRBV11-1 and TRBJ2-7; 7 positions agree with TRBD2. The germline gives CDR1 SGHAT, CDR2 FQDESV (reference sequence). V shed 2 bases, J shed 3 bases, and the junction held 10 bases outside the gene matches. This CDR3 spans 16 amino acids. CDR3 residues: CASSLTRGFEFYEQYF. The CDR3 nucleotides are TGTGCCAGCAGCTTAACGCGGGGGTTTGAGTTCTACGAGCAGTACTTC.

This clone has more than one count but fewer than ten. The chain employs TRBV4-1 and TRBJ1-1; D is unclear. Germline V gene sequence: CDR1 MGHRA, CDR2 YSYEKL. With 0 bases removed from V and 5 bases from J, the gap between germline ends came to 10 bases. CDR3 size: 14 residues. CDR3: CASSQEERRTEAFF. The CDR3 DNA reads as TGCGCCAGCAGCCAAGAGGAGCGACGGACTGAAGCTTTCTTT.

The chain uses TRBV5-6 and TRBJ1-5; 7 nucleotides agree with TRBD1. J gave up 2 bases and V 4 bases, and 9 bases lay outside the gene matches. The CDR3 length is 16 residues. Germline lookup yields CDR1 SGHDT and CDR2 YYEEEE. CDR3 protein: CASSSYQGVRNQPQHF. CDR3 sequence (DNA): TGTGCCAGCAGCAGCTACCAGGGGGTGCGCAATCAGCCCCAGCATTTT.

The gene calls are TRBV7-9 and TRBJ2-4; the match to TRBD2 covers 14 bases. The CDR3 extends over 18 amino acids. CDR1 and CDR2 (germline): SEHNR, FQNEAQ (reference sequence). Trimming took 6 bases from V and 9 from J; bases not matched to a gene: 16. The CDR3 DNA is TGTGCCAGCAGTTTTCCGGGACTAGCGGGAGCTGTGGAAGGCATTCAGTACTTC. It is translated as CASSFPGLAGAVEGIQYF. The full variable domain, completed using reference TRBV7-9 and TRBJ2-4, is DTGVSQNPRHKITKRGQNVTFRCDPISEHNRLYWYRQTLGQGPEFLTYFQNEAQLEKSRLLSDRFSAERPKGSFSTLEIQRTEQGDSAMYLCASSFPGLAGAVEGIQYFGAGTRLSVL.

This chain joins TRBV18 and TRBJ1-5, with 9 positions matching TRBD1. J was trimmed by 4 bases and V by 3 bases; bases with no gene match: 4. Germline assignment: CDR1 KGHSH and CDR2 LQKENI. The CDR3 loop spans 15 amino acids. CDR3 nucleotide sequence: TGTGCCAGCTCACCTTCGACAGGGGGGAATCAGCCCCAGCATTTT. This translates into CASSPSTGGNQPQHF.

This sequence joins TRBV6-5 and TRBJ1-5, with D hard to call. V lost 6 bases to trimming and J lost 3 bases, with 9 bases between them. CDR3 length: 13 residues. Per the germline V gene, CDR1 is MNHEY and CDR2 is SVGAGI. The CDR3 DNA reads TGTGCCAGCAGAAAGAGAGACAATCAGCCCCAGCATTTT. This translates into CASRKRDNQPQHF.

The chain uses TRBV5-6 and TRBJ1-1, with D possibly matching TRBD1 (6 bases). V was cut by 6 bases and J by 4 bases, with 19 bases left in between. CDR1 is SGHDT, CDR2 YYEEEE, per germline. The CDR3 contains 15 residues. CDR3 nucleotides: TGTGCCAGCATACCCGGGGGGGGCCGTGGCACTGAAGCTTTCTTT. Translated: CASIPGGGRGTEAFF.

This clone was counted between two and nine times. The chain uses TRBV13 and TRBJ2-1; 13 bases map to TRBD2. V lost 5 bases and J lost 9; bases outside the gene matches: 7. The germline V gene encodes CDR1 PRHDT and CDR2 FYEKMQ (reference sequence). CDR3 length: 15 residues. The CDR3 DNA reads as TGTGCCAGCAGCGAAACTAGCGGGGGGGCCGTTGAGCAGTTCTTC. Translation: CASSETSGGAVEQFF.

The V call is TRBV4-2, the J call TRBJ2-6, with 13 positions matching TRBD2. This CDR3 has 19 residues. Looked up from germline, CDR1 is LGHNA and CDR2 is YNFKEQ. With V trimmed by 0 bases and J by 1 base, 3 bases remained unmatched. CDR3 nucleotide sequence: TGTGCCAGCAGCCAAGATCGGGGACTAGCGGGGTCTGGGGCCAACGTCCTGACTTTC. Translation gives CASSQDRGLAGSGANVLTF.

The V and J genes are TRBV7-9 and TRBJ1-2; TRBD1 might be the D (5 bases). CDR3 length: 14 amino acids. Trimming removed 2 bases from V and 0 bases from J, with 7 bases in between. CDR1 is SEHNR, CDR2 FQNEAQ, per germline (reference sequence). The CDR3 DNA is TGTGCCAGCAGCTTACAGGGAACTAACTATGGCTACACCTTC. Its translation: CASSLQGTNYGYTF.

The rearrangement uses TRBV28 and TRBJ2-1; TRBD1 agrees at 8 bases. The CDR3 contains 16 residues. From germline, CDR1 is MDHEN and CDR2 SYDVKM. Unmatched junction bases numbered 8, after V lost 5 bases and J lost 2 bases. In DNA, the CDR3 is TGTGCCAGCAGTCCCTCTGACAGGGGCCCCTACAATGAGCAGTTCTTC. Amino acid sequence: CASSPSDRGPYNEQFF.

V usage is TRBV9 and J usage is TRBJ2-3, with TRBD1 matching over 8 bases. Germline V CDR1 and CDR2: SGDLS, YYNGEE. The J segment lost 3 bases and the V segment lost 10 bases, leaving 4 bases of the junction unmatched. This CDR3 has 12 amino acids. The CDR3 region is CASNRGTDTQYF. CDR3 DNA: TGTGCCTCCAACAGGGGGACAGATACGCAGTATTTT.

The V and J genes are TRBV3-1 (or the pseudogene TRBV3-2) and TRBJ2-7; D is possibly TRBD2 (6 bases). This CDR3 contains 16 residues. The V end lost 0 bases, the J end lost 4 bases, and 16 bases lay between the germline ends. Germline CDR1 is LGHDT and CDR2 is YNNKEL (reference sequence). The CDR3 DNA reads TGTGCCAGCAGCCAAGATTTTAAGCGGGTCACGTACGAGCAGTACTTC. It is translated as CASSQDFKRVTYEQYF.